A selection of T cell receptor beta chains follows, all from one sample in a study of human T cells and chemical hapten exposure. A single record per CDR3 protein comes from TCRdb applying MiXCR to the RACE reads. Here the sample spans some 90,000 distinct CDR3 sequences, 8.5% being singletons. Material: whole blood, obtained in connection with sensitization to the hapten diphenylcyclopropenone (DPC). The receptors derive from a man between 35 and 55 years old with alopecia areata. Some clones in this sample may be carry-over from other donors' samples. Each CDR3 is given with its conserved first and last residue. The D gene is left open where the match is weak. Expanded clones are given a class, and other clones once, few, many or no size at all.

j_call	v_call	clone_size	d_call	cdr3_aa	cdr3_nt
TRBJ1-1	TRBV12-3/TRBV12-4	few	.	CASSFGRVNTEAFF	TGTGCCAGCAGTTTCGGGCGGGTGAACACTGAAGCTTTCTTT
TRBJ2-5	TRBV7-8	.	TRBD2	CASSLGGLAPYQETQYF	TGTGCCAGCAGCTTAGGAGGACTAGCGCCGTACCAAGAGACCCAGTACTTC
TRBJ2-7	TRBV12-3/TRBV12-4	few	.	CASSSQGRGYYEQYF	TGTGCCAGCAGTTCACAGGGCCGGGGGTACTACGAGCAGTACTTC
TRBJ2-3	TRBV6-5	few	TRBD2	CASSYPTSGSTDTQYF	TGTGCCAGCAGTTACCCCACTAGCGGGAGCACAGATACGCAGTATTTT
TRBJ2-3	TRBV28	.	TRBD2	CASSSGGVLGKSYF	TGTGCCAGCAGTTCCGGGGGGGTTTTGGGGAAGTCGTATTTT
TRBJ2-3	TRBV6-4	few	.	CASSEGAWTDTQYF	TGTGCCAGCAGTGAGGGGGCTTGGACAGATACGCAGTATTTT
TRBJ1-1	TRBV30	many	.	CAWRDGTVMNTEAFF	TGTGCCTGGAGGGACGGGACTGTTATGAACACTGAAGCTTTCTTT
TRBJ2-1	TRBV5-4	.	.	CASSLSLLRDNEQFF	TGTGCCAGCAGCCTTTCCCTCCTCCGAGACAATGAGCAGTTCTTC
TRBJ2-6	TRBV19	.	TRBD2	CASSALGLATGANVLTF	TGTGCCAGTAGTGCCCTGGGACTAGCTACTGGGGCCAACGTCCTGACTTTC
TRBJ2-3	TRBV10-3	many	TRBD2	CAISLAGDRDTQYF	TGTGCCATCAGCCTAGCGGGAGACCGAGATACGCAGTATTTT
TRBJ1-6	TRBV12-3/TRBV12-4	few	TRBD1	CASSLGQGNSPLHF	TGTGCCAGCAGTTTGGGACAGGGGAATTCACCCCTCCACTTT
TRBJ1-6	TRBV20-1	many	.	CSARDPYNSPLHF	TGCAGTGCTAGAGACCCCTATAATTCACCCCTCCACTTT
TRBJ2-7	TRBV27	.	.	CASSLSRPHHEQYF	TGTGCCAGCAGTTTAAGTAGGCCCCACCACGAGCAGTACTTC
TRBJ1-1	TRBV6-5	many	.	CASSYSMGRDTEAFF	TGTGCCAGCAGTTACTCGATGGGCAGGGACACTGAAGCTTTCTTT
TRBJ2-7	TRBV10-3	few	TRBD2	CAIRGIAGAPEQYF	TGTGCCATCAGGGGTATAGCGGGAGCTCCCGAGCAGTACTTC
TRBJ1-4	TRBV20-1	many	.	CSARDKGITNEKLFF	TGCAGTGCTAGAGATAAAGGGATTACTAATGAAAAACTGTTTTTT
TRBJ2-5	TRBV21-1	few	.	CASSKGQGETQYF	TGTGCCAGCAGCAAGGGACAGGGTGAGACCCAGTACTTC
TRBJ2-7	TRBV20-1	many	TRBD1	CSARDRPYEQYF	TGCAGTGCCCGGGACAGGCCCTACGAGCAGTACTTC
TRBJ2-2	TRBV5-4	few	TRBD2	CASSRGLPNTGELFF	TGTGCCAGCAGCCGGGGACTACCGAACACCGGGGAGCTGTTTTTT
TRBJ2-3	TRBV28	.	TRBD2	CASSAFTSGIGADTQYF	TGTGCCAGCAGTGCCTTCACTAGCGGGATCGGGGCAGATACGCAGTATTTT
TRBJ2-1	TRBV2	few	.	CASSAGLTNEQFF	TGTGCCAGCAGTGCGGGTTTGACGAATGAGCAGTTCTTC
TRBJ2-5	TRBV3-1	few	.	CASSQDSTTALQETQYF	TGTGCCAGCAGCCAAGATAGTACGACTGCCCTCCAAGAGACCCAGTACTTC
TRBJ2-3	TRBV7-3	many	TRBD2	CASSLFGGRPDTDTQYF	TGTGCCAGCAGCTTATTCGGCGGGAGGCCCGACACAGATACGCAGTATTTT
TRBJ2-3	TRBV19	few	.	CASSSGHRRGDTQYF	TGTGCCAGTAGTAGTGGGCACCGGAGGGGAGATACGCAGTATTTT
TRBJ2-7	TRBV20-1	.	.	CSALFRGEQYF	TGCAGTGCATTATTCCGGGGGGAGCAGTACTTC
TRBJ2-7	TRBV7-2	.	.	CASSLTKTYEQYF	TGTGCCAGCAGCTTAACAAAAACCTACGAGCAGTACTTC
TRBJ2-1	TRBV5-8	.	.	CASSGFDEQFF	TGTGCCAGCAGCGGGTTCGATGAGCAGTTCTTC
TRBJ1-1	TRBV7-8	.	.	CASSLMKRANTEAFF	TGTGCCAGCAGCTTAATGAAAAGGGCGAACACTGAAGCTTTCTTT
TRBJ2-1	TRBV29-1	many	.	CSAPDSKGNEQFF	TGCAGCGCCCCGGACTCAAAGGGCAATGAGCAGTTCTTC
TRBJ2-1	TRBV12-3/TRBV12-4	few	.	CASSTLQGNEQFF	TGTGCCAGCAGTACCTTGCAGGGTAATGAGCAGTTCTTC
TRBJ1-2	TRBV7-2	few	.	CASSQDGSYGYTF	TGTGCCAGCAGTCAGGACGGATCCTATGGCTACACCTTC
TRBJ2-3	TRBV6-1	.	TRBD2	CASSRTPGLGTDTQYF	TGTGCCAGCAGCAGAACCCCGGGACTAGGGACAGATACGCAGTATTTT
TRBJ1-6	TRBV5-1	many	.	CASSLRTPPGLGSPLHF	TGCGCCAGCAGCTTAAGGACCCCTCCAGGGCTAGGTTCACCCCTCCACTTT
TRBJ2-2	TRBV12-3/TRBV12-4	.	TRBD2	CASSAASGRENTGELFF	TGTGCCAGCAGTGCCGCTAGCGGGAGAGAGAACACCGGGGAGCTGTTTTTT
TRBJ2-5	TRBV6-5	.	.	CASKSGGWTQYF	TGTGCCAGCAAATCAGGCGGGTGGACCCAGTACTTC
TRBJ2-2	TRBV9	.	.	CASSPRTLSTGELFF	TGTGCCAGCAGCCCACGAACGTTGAGCACCGGGGAGCTGTTTTTT
TRBJ2-1	TRBV15	few	.	CATSSKGNEQFF	TGTGCCACCAGCAGTAAGGGGAATGAGCAGTTCTTC
TRBJ2-7	TRBV28	few	TRBD2	CASLTSGKYEQYF	TGTGCCAGCCTTACTAGCGGGAAATACGAGCAGTACTTC
TRBJ1-1	TRBV29-1	.	.	CSVRYGSDTEAFF	TGCAGCGTCCGGTACGGCTCGGACACTGAAGCTTTCTTT
TRBJ1-5	TRBV7-4	many	.	CASSLDRNSNQPQHF	TGTGCCAGCAGCTTAGACAGAAATAGCAATCAGCCCCAGCATTTT
TRBJ1-5	TRBV19	few	TRBD1	CARRPLQGRDSNQPQHF	TGTGCCAGGCGACCATTACAGGGGAGAGATAGCAATCAGCCCCAGCATTTT
TRBJ1-1	TRBV7-6	.	.	CASSFSASHTEAFF	TGTGCCAGCAGCTTTTCAGCGTCACACACTGAAGCTTTCTTT
TRBJ1-5	TRBV6-2/TRBV6-3	many	.	CASSQGGYSNQPQHF	TGTGCCAGCAGCCAGGGAGGGTATAGCAATCAGCCCCAGCATTTT
TRBJ2-3	TRBV13	many	.	CASSLDLSTDTQYF	TGTGCCAGCAGCTTAGATCTTAGCACAGATACGCAGTATTTT
TRBJ1-1	TRBV25-1	many	.	CASSEYFGQTNTEAFF	TGTGCCAGCAGTGAATATTTCGGACAGACGAACACTGAAGCTTTCTTT
TRBJ2-5	TRBV9	many	TRBD1	CASSDRQGQETQYF	TGTGCCAGCAGCGATCGACAGGGCCAAGAGACCCAGTACTTC
TRBJ1-1	TRBV27	few	.	CASSPQTGGTEAFF	TGTGCCAGCAGTCCCCAGACAGGCGGGACTGAAGCTTTCTTT
TRBJ1-3	TRBV5-1	few	.	CASSDDTSGNTIYF	TGCGCCAGCAGCGACGACACCTCTGGAAACACCATATATTTT
TRBJ2-5	TRBV6-5	.	.	CASSYSRIIQETQYF	TGTGCCAGCAGTTACTCGAGGATCATCCAAGAGACCCAGTACTTC
TRBJ1-1	TRBV3-1	many	TRBD1	CASSPTGGVTEAFF	TGTGCCAGCAGCCCGACAGGGGGCGTCACTGAAGCTTTCTTT
TRBJ1-6	TRBV28	many	.	CASRADDGAYNSPLHF	TGTGCCAGCAGAGCGGACGATGGGGCGTATAATTCACCCCTCCACTTT